The entry below gives a single T cell receptor (beta chain) sequence along with its context. Its target is unknown. Trimming cost V 2 bases and J 6 bases; bases outside gene matches: 1. Per germline, CDR1 LNHNV and CDR2 YYDKDF (reference sequence). This CDR3 comprises 12 residues. Related graft donors supplied nonmyeloablative bone marrow transplants, and mixed chimerism was transient. The sample belongs to a study of Tregs in tolerant kidney transplant recipients. The study, taken as a whole, reports: This study did not directly address biological reproducibility. Tolerant patients' donor-specific Tregs expanded beyond overall Tregs, suggesting antigen-driven growth. Validation in larger populations is needed because few patients were studied.

Sequencing used immunoSEQ multiplex PCR; TCRdb keeps in-frame clones, though not all of them. The data contain tens of thousands of clones, over 80% of them singletons. The rearrangement uses TRBV15 and TRBJ2-7; 7 bases match TRBD1. This specimen consisted of CD8+ T cells from blood (PBMCs), obtained 24 months after the transplant. The receptor comes from a human patient who received a combined kidney and bone marrow transplant. Some T cells may be transferred from the graft donor. For the CDR3, the DNA is TGTGCCACCAGCAGATCAGGGGGCGAGCAGTACTTC. Translating gives CATSRSGGEQYF.